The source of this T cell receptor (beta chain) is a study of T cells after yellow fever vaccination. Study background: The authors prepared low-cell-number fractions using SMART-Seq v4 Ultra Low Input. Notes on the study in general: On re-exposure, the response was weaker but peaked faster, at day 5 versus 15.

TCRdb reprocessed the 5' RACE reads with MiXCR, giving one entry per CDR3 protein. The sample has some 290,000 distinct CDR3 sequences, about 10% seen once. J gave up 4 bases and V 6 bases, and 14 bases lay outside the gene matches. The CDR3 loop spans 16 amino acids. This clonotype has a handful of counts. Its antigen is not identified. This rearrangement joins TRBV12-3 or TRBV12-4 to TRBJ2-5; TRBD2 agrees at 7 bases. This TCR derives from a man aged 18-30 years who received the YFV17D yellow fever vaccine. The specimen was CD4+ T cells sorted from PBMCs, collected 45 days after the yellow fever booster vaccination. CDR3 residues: CASSPEGTWGGETQYF. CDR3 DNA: TGTGCCAGCAGCCCTGAGGGGACCTGGGGGGGAGAGACCCAGTACTTC.